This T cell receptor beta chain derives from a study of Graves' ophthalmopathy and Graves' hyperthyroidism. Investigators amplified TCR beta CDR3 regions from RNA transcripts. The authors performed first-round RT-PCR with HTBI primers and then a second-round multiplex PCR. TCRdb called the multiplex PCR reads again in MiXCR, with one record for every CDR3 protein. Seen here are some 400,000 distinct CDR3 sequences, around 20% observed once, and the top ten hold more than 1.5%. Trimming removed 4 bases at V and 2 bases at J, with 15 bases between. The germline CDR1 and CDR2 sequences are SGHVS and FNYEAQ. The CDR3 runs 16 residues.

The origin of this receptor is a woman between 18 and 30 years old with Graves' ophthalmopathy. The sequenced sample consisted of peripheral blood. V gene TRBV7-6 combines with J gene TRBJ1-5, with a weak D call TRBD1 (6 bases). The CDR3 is CASSSGVGGGNQPQHF. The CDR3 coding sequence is TGTGCCAGCAGCTCAGGGGTGGGAGGGGGCAATCAGCCCCAGCATTTT. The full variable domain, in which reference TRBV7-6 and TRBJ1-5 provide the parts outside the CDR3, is GAGVSQSPRYKVTKRGQDVALRCDPISGHVSLYWYRQALGQGPEFLTYFNYEAQQDKSGLPNDRFSAERPEGSISTLTIQRTEQRDSAMYRCASSSGVGGGNQPQHFGDGTRLSIL.